The rows below give T cell receptor beta chains drawn from one sample of a study of CD8+ T cells in alopecia areata. Using immunoSEQ multiplex PCR, the repertoire was profiled, and TCRdb retains in-frame clones only, with some absent. The data contain 150,000 to 200,000 clones, roughly 63% of them singletons. This specimen was CD4+ T cells sorted from blood, taken at week 0. These receptors all stem from a human donor with alopecia areata. Both conserved end residues are part of each CDR3. Each record gives: J gene, V gene, clone size, D gene, CDR3 DNA, CDR3 protein. A D gene is named only where the DNA matches it firmly. A clone size is listed for some rows: how often the clone was seen (once, few, many), or a class if it is expanded.

J: TRBJ2-3; V: TRBV27; size: few; D: .; DNA: TGTGCCAGCCCTCGGCGGCGGGACACTCCCACAGATACGCAGTATTTT; CDR3: CASPRRRDTPTDTQYF
J: TRBJ2-7; V: TRBV18; size: .; D: .; DNA: TGTGCCAGCTCACCACCGATTGGGCAGGGGGAGGACGAGCAGTACTTC; CDR3: CASSPPIGQGEDEQYF
J: TRBJ2-1; V: TRBV29-1; size: .; D: .; DNA: TGCAGCGTTCCGAAGGGGTTATCCTACAATGAGCAGTTCTTC; CDR3: CSVPKGLSYNEQFF
J: TRBJ1-1; V: TRBV30; size: few; D: .; DNA: TGTGCCTGGAGTATTAGTGGGGACACTGAAGCTTTCTTT; CDR3: CAWSISGDTEAFF
J: TRBJ2-6; V: TRBV19; size: few; D: .; DNA: TGTGCCAGTAGTCGTCACAGCGGTTCTGGGGCCAACGTCCTGACTTTC; CDR3: CASSRHSGSGANVLTF
J: TRBJ2-2; V: TRBV30; size: .; D: .; DNA: TGTGCCTGGGAGCCAGCCGGGGAGCTGTTTTTT; CDR3: CAWEPAGELFF
J: TRBJ2-7; V: TRBV6-5; size: .; D: .; DNA: TGTGCCAGCAGGCCCGGGGGAAGGGGCGAGCAGTACTTC; CDR3: CASRPGGRGEQYF
J: TRBJ1-3; V: TRBV25-1; size: .; D: .; DNA: TGTGCCAGCAGTGAAGCGCGGGGTAGAAACACCATATATTTT; CDR3: CASSEARGRNTIYF
J: TRBJ2-5; V: TRBV4-3; size: .; D: .; DNA: TGCGCCAGCAGCCAGGGCCGGAGGCAAGGAGAGACCCAGTACTTC; CDR3: CASSQGRRQGETQYF
J: TRBJ2-2; V: TRBV7-2; size: .; D: TRBD1; DNA: TGTGCCAGCAGCTCGGGACAGGGCACCGGGGAGCTGTTTTTT; CDR3: CASSSGQGTGELFF
J: TRBJ2-2; V: TRBV27; size: .; D: .; DNA: TGTGCCAGCAGTTTATCGAGGCAGGCGAACACCGGGGAGCTGTTTTTT; CDR3: CASSLSRQANTGELFF
J: TRBJ2-4; V: TRBV6-6; size: .; D: .; DNA: TGTGCCAGCAGTTACACAAACATTCAGTACTTC; CDR3: CASSYTNIQYF
J: TRBJ2-4; V: TRBV9; size: .; D: TRBD1; DNA: TGTGCCAGCAGCGTAGGACAGGGAAACATTCAGTACTTC; CDR3: CASSVGQGNIQYF
J: TRBJ1-5; V: TRBV7-2; size: .; D: .; DNA: TGTGCCAGCAGCGACGACGGTAGCAATCAGCCCCAGCATTTT; CDR3: CASSDDGSNQPQHF
J: TRBJ2-4; V: TRBV7-2; size: few; D: TRBD2; DNA: TGTGCCAGCAGACTAACTAGCGGGGGGACCAAAAACATTCAGTACTTC; CDR3: CASRLTSGGTKNIQYF
J: TRBJ2-1; V: TRBV30; size: .; D: .; DNA: TGTGCCTGGAGTGTAAGGACGAGGGGTGGTGAGCAGTTCTTC; CDR3: CAWSVRTRGGEQFF